There are a few counts of the clone carrying this TCR beta chain. Its antigen is undetermined. This specimen belongs to a study of glioma-infiltrating T cells after dendritic cell vaccination. Broader study findings: Survival was not directly related to TCR clonality in these patients.

In germline, CDR1 is MGHRA, CDR2 YSYEKL. Trimming removed 4 bases from V and 6 bases from J; junction bases left unmatched: 3. This CDR3 region has 14 residues. TCRB CDR3 was amplified from 2 ug genomic DNA or less. Generated by immunoSEQ multiplex PCR, the TCRdb table keeps only in-frame clones and is missing some. The data hold tens of thousands of clones, with more than 75% observed a single time. Only patients with spare fresh-frozen tumor and over two years of follow-up were included. Blood PBMC samples: pre-vaccination, two weeks post third vaccination, and at tumor progression. The source of this sequence is a human donor with glioblastoma. Specimen: blood, collected before dendritic cell vaccination. This chain joins TRBV4-1 and TRBJ1-4; 9 nucleotides align to TRBD1. The CDR3 DNA follows: TGCGCCAGCAGCCCGGGACAGGGCTATGAAAAACTGTTTTTT. It specifies CASSPGQGYEKLFF.